This T cell receptor (beta chain) was captured in a study of cytomegalovirus exposure and HLA in healthy donors. Germline CDR1 SGHKS, CDR2 YYEKEE (reference sequence). The length of the CDR3 is 18 residues. Germline trimming cut 3 bases from V and 7 bases from J; bases unmatched to any gene: 17. This clone was seen only a few times. Its target is unknown. Whole-study results and caveats: Earlier findings revealed that most TCR beta V segments proved productive either about 87% or about 30% of the time.

PCR amplification relied on 60 Vbeta primers (plus 13 Jbeta primers). The authors' processing: In a later analysis, 75 million to 95 million unique TCR beta chains included roughly 11 million shared by two or more donors. Data came from immunoSEQ multiplex PCR; TCRdb stores just in-frame clones and leaves some out. D and trimming come from the DNA, and the V and J calls and clone size come from that table. The repertoire holds under 150,000 clones, with roughly 79% as singletons. Donors showed nominal health when sampled, although they likely had unrecorded immune exposures. The sample consisted of PBMCs. The genes are TRBV5-5 and TRBJ1-5; 9 bases fit TRBD1. The clonotype comes from a man aged 18 to 29 in good health and CMV-seronegative. DNA of the CDR3: TGTGCCAGCAGCTGGTTTGCCGGGACAGGGAATAATCGCCAGCCCCAGCATTTT. Translation gives CASSWFAGTGNNRQPQHF. The whole variable domain, filled in from reference TRBV5-5 and TRBJ1-5, reads DAGVTQSPTHLIKTRGQQVTLRCSPISGHKSVSWYQQVLGQGPQFIFQYYEKEERGRGNFPDRFSARQFPNYSSELNVNALLLGDSALYLCASSWFAGTGNNRQPQHFGDGTRLSIL.